These 16 T cell receptor beta chains came from one sample sequenced in a study of glioma-infiltrating T cells. Using RNA template, CDR3s of TCR alpha and beta were amplified with iRepertoire arm-PCR. TCRdb analysed the multiplex PCR reads with MiXCR anew, one entry per CDR3 protein. The data contain some 3,900 distinct CDR3 sequences, 92% of them singletons. Sequenced input: glioma tissue, nonneoplastic brain tissue, or PBMCs (not recorded which). The receptors shown here come from a human donor with low-grade glioma or glioblastoma, undergoing nonglioma brain surgery, or in good health (not recorded which).

A remark on this clonotype: This beta chain is off target for a library built for alpha chains, so its abundance means little. The chain has TRBV6-2 or TRBV6-3 and TRBJ1-2, with D unresolved. CDR3 length: 13 amino acids. Trimming left V 6 bases short and J 11 bases short, with 19 bases between. Germline V lookup: CDR1 MNHEY, CDR2 SVGEGT. The CDR3 here is CASRGPNREEYTF. The DNA for the CDR3 is TGTGCCAGCAGAGGACCGAACCGAGAGGAGTACACCTTC.

Points on this clonotype: Found in a library prepared for alpha chains, this beta chain is an off-target read, and its abundance has little meaning. The genes are TRBV28 and TRBJ1-2; D is possibly TRBD1 (6 bases). The CDR3 spans 14 residues. V gave up 4 bases and J gave up 1 base, with 10 bases separating them. Germline CDR1 MDHEN, CDR2 SYDVKM. CDR3 sequence (DNA): TGTGCCAGCAGTTCGACAGGTTTTAACTATGGCTACACCTTC. This gives the protein CASSSTGFNYGYTF.

A word on this clonotype: Little can be read into the size of this beta chain, an off-target read in a library designed for alpha chains. The rearrangement joins TRBV28 to TRBJ2-1; D not resolved. The CDR3 is made up of 11 amino acids. V was pared by 6 bases and J by 10 bases, with 10 bases between. The germline CDR1 and CDR2 sequences are MDHEN and SYDVKM. The CDR3 loop reads CASRVAIEQFF. Here the CDR3 DNA reads TGTGCCAGCAGAGTGGCTATCGAGCAGTTCTTC.

A remark on this clonotype: This beta chain is a stray sequence in a library constructed for alpha chains; its clone size is not meaningful. The J gene is TRBJ1-1, the V gene TRBV24-1; 8 nucleotides line up with TRBD1. The CDR3 runs to 14 residues. Unmatched junction bases numbered 8, after V lost 6 bases and J lost 6 bases. From germline, CDR1 is KGHDR and CDR2 SFDVKD. CDR3 sequence: CATSTNQGAPEAFF. The CDR3 region has the DNA TGTGCCACCAGTACAAATCAGGGGGCCCCTGAAGCTTTCTTT.

On this clonotype itself: This beta chain is a stray read from a library made for alpha chains; its abundance is not meaningful. The V and J genes are TRBV11-2 and TRBJ1-3, with D possibly TRBD1 on 6 matching bases. Between the trimmed V and J ends, which lost 1 base and 0 bases, there was a span of 13 bases. Germline CDR1 is SGHAT and CDR2 is FQNNGV. This CDR3 spans 17 amino acids. CDR3 protein: CASSLVWTVLSGNTIYF. CDR3 DNA sequence: TGTGCCAGCAGCTTAGTTTGGACAGTTCTCTCTGGAAACACCATATATTTT.

A note on this clonotype: Because the library targeted alpha chains, this beta chain is an off-target read whose size means little. The chain joins TRBV6-2 or TRBV6-3 to TRBJ1-1; D not certain. The CDR3 length is 13 residues. Germline V CDR1 and CDR2: MNHEY, SVGEGT. Trimming cost V 6 bases and J 1 base, with 9 bases left between them. In DNA, the CDR3 is TGTGCCAGCAGATACGGCGAGAACACTGAAGCTTTCTTT. It is translated as CASRYGENTEAFF.

In this sample, this clonotype turned up a few times. This beta chain represents an off-target read in a library built for alpha chains; its size is of limited meaning. The V call is TRBV20-1, the J call TRBJ2-3; 8 nucleotides match TRBD2. Germline V gene sequence: CDR1 DFQATT, CDR2 SNEGSKA (reference sequence). The length of the CDR3 is 15 residues. V shed 3 bases and J 2 bases; nucleotides not matched to a gene: 7. CDR3 bases: TGCAGTGCTAGTGTTCAAGCGGGAGTCACAGATACGCAGTATTTT. Translating gives CSASVQAGVTDTQYF.

To note about this clonotype: Because the library targeted alpha chains, this beta chain is an off-target read whose size means little. The chain joins TRBV6-2 or TRBV6-3 to TRBJ1-2; D is unresolved. The V and J ends lost 2 bases and 4 bases respectively, with 14 bases between them. CDR3 length equals 15 residues. Germline V gene data show CDR1 as MNHEY and CDR2 as SVGEGT. The CDR3 here is CASSYIEMRTYGYTF. CDR3 sequence (DNA): TGTGCCAGCAGTTACATCGAGATGCGGACCTATGGCTACACCTTC.

In regard to this clonotype: This beta chain is an off-target read within a library intended for alpha chains, so its frequency means little. V gene TRBV7-6 combines with J gene TRBJ2-7; D tentatively fits TRBD1 or TRBD2 (5 bases each). Looked up from germline, CDR1 is SGHVS and CDR2 is FNYEAQ. The CDR3 is 15 amino acids. V shed 4 bases and J shed 2 bases, with 15 bases lying between them. DNA of the CDR3: TGTGCCAGCAGCTACAGCCGGGACGGGCCCTACGAGCAGTACTTC. Translated: CASSYSRDGPYEQYF.

As for this clonotype: Because this beta chain is a stray read in a library intended to capture alpha chains, its abundance should not be given much weight. The chain couples TRBV11-2 to TRBJ2-1; 11 bases fit TRBD2. The CDR3 is 15 residues long. V lost 6 bases to trimming and J lost 5 bases; unmatched junction nucleotides: 6. Germline V gene data show CDR1 as SGHAT and CDR2 as FQNNGV. The CDR3 here is CASRSLAGVHNEQFF. In nucleotides, the CDR3 is TGTGCCAGCAGATCACTAGCGGGAGTCCACAATGAGCAGTTCTTC.

Note on this clonotype: This beta chain represents an off-target read in a library built for alpha chains; its size is of limited meaning. The chain joins TRBV6-6 to TRBJ2-7; TRBD1 matches 9 bases. The germline CDR1 and CDR2 sequences are MNHNY and SVGAGI (reference sequence). V trimming: 2 bases; J trimming: 3 bases; junction bases outside the gene matches: 5. The CDR3 is 15 amino acids. The CDR3 DNA sequence: TGTGCCAGCAGTTACCAGGGACAGGGTCTCTACGAGCAGTACTTC. Amino acid sequence: CASSYQGQGLYEQYF.

To note about this clonotype: This beta chain was picked up by a library intended for alpha chains and is off target, so its count carries little meaning. The chain joins TRBV2 to TRBJ2-3; D is undetermined. Deletions cut 6 bases from V and 2 bases from J, with 9 bases between. CDR3 length: 13 amino acids. CDR1 is SNHLY, CDR2 FYNNEI, per germline. The CDR3 sequence is CASSPDTTDTQYF. In DNA form, the CDR3 reads TGTGCCAGCAGCCCAGACACCACAGATACGCAGTATTTT.

In its sample, this clonotype was seen once. This beta chain is an unintended read in a library built for alpha chains; its size means little. The V call is TRBV6-2 or TRBV6-3, the J call TRBJ1-1, with a weak D call TRBD1 (5 bases). The CDR3 contains 13 residues. Germline values: CDR1 MNHEY, CDR2 SVGEGT. Trimming pared 4 bases from V and 4 bases from J, leaving 10 bases between. The CDR3: CASSSLGGTEAFF. As DNA, the CDR3 is TGTGCCAGCAGTTCCCTTGGGGGCACTGAAGCTTTCTTT.

This clonotype was observed a single time. Because the library targeted alpha chains, this beta chain is an off-target read whose size means little. J is TRBJ2-1 and V is TRBV6-5; possibly TRBD1 for D (5 bases). The CDR3 loop spans 16 amino acids. V was clipped by 6 bases and J by 0 bases, with 15 bases between them. Germline loops: CDR1 MNHEY, CDR2 SVGAGI. As DNA, the CDR3 is TGTGCCAGCAGCAGACAGATGGCGAGCTCCTACAATGAGCAGTTCTTC. Encoded protein: CASSRQMASSYNEQFF.

Concerning this clonotype: Because the library targeted alpha chains, this beta chain is an off-target read whose size means little. The rearrangement links TRBV7-2 to TRBJ2-3; D possibly corresponds to TRBD1 (6 bases). CDR1 and CDR2 from the germline V gene are SGHTA and FQGNSA. V shed 6 bases and J shed 0 bases, with 10 bases lying between them. The CDR3 spans 14 residues. The CDR3 here is CASRWTVSTDTQYF. CDR3 DNA sequence: TGTGCCAGCAGATGGACAGTTAGCACAGATACGCAGTATTTT. The variable domain in full, completed from reference TRBV7-2 and TRBJ2-3, reads GAGVSQSPSNKVTEKGKDVELRCDPISGHTALYWYRQSLGQGLEFLIYFQGNSAPDKSGLPSDRFSAERTGGSVSTLTIQRTQQEDSAVYLCASRWTVSTDTQYFGPGTRLTVL.

As to this clonotype: For a library built for alpha chains, this beta chain is a stray read; little rests on its size. The rearrangement links TRBV6-6 to TRBJ2-7, with D maybe TRBD2 (5 bases). From germline, CDR1 is MNHNY and CDR2 SVGAGI (reference sequence). The CDR3 length is 12 residues. V gave up 7 bases and J gave up 4 bases, with 11 bases separating them. The CDR3 region is CASKRGIYEQYF. CDR3 sequence (DNA): TGTGCCAGCAAACGGGGAATTTACGAGCAGTACTTC.